The source of this T cell receptor (beta chain) is a study of blood T cell repertoires in COVID-19. TCRdb keeps only in-frame clones here, not all; method: immunoSEQ multiplex PCR. The data show over 90,000 clones, about nine tenths seen once. CDR3 length: 14 amino acids. CDR1 is SGHNT and CDR2 is YENEEA in the germline V gene. V lost 4 bases and J 8 bases, leaving 15 bases between the germline ends. The sample comprised peripheral blood. The origin of this receptor is a woman in her 50s with COVID-19, enrolled during active disease. The V gene is TRBV11-3, the J gene TRBJ2-1; TRBD2 might be the D (7 bases). In DNA, the CDR3 is TGTGCCAGCAGCTCCCCTAGGGGGGGCGATGAGCAGTTCTTC. The encoded protein is CASSSPRGGDEQFF.